This T cell receptor (beta chain) was identified in a study of shared clonotypes between healthy human individuals. About the research overall: The composition of the donors was a couple of women and three men aged 18 to 49.

Some 30,000 T cell genomes, or about 200 ng DNA, went into the sorted-subset replicate PCRs. Per the original methods: Because ImmunoSEQ provided only junction sequences with no quality scores, the filtering differed. TCRdb's copy holds only in-frame clones and misses some; the assay was immunoSEQ multiplex PCR. V, J and clone size are taken as reported in that table, and D and trimming were inferred from the DNA itself. This table has about 2 million clones, about 95% appearing once. V trimming: 1 base; J trimming: 0 bases; junction bases outside the gene matches: 9. The V gene's germline CDR1 is LNHDA and CDR2 SQIVND (reference sequence). The CDR3 is made up of 18 amino acids. A word on this clone: As yet, its antigen is unknown.

General study results and limits: The study generally estimated greater richness for naive than memory subsets.

Terminally differentiated effector memory CD45RA+ cells were excluded by CCR7 positive selection of CD45RO-negative cells. This rearrangement joins TRBV19 to TRBJ2-1; TRBD2 aligns across 7 bases. Sequences were obtained from naive CD8+ T cells sorted from blood. This TCR was recovered from a man aged 18 to 29 in good health. CDR3 sequence (DNA): TGTGCCAGTAGTATAGGATTGGGACGGGAGGTCTCCTACAATGAGCAGTTCTTC. Residues: CASSIGLGREVSYNEQFF.